This TCR beta chain was observed in a study of cytomegalovirus exposure and HLA in healthy donors. 13 Jbeta primers and 60 Vbeta primers were used for the PCR. Sequencing used immunoSEQ multiplex PCR; TCRdb keeps in-frame clones, though not all of them. The sample yields about 89,000 clones, about 74% seen once. As concerns this clone: Its antigen is still unknown.

CDR1 is KGHSH, CDR2 LQKENI, per germline. The ends were cut back, 4 bases at V and 7 bases at J, with 19 bases in the middle. CDR3 length equals 16 residues. General study points: V- and J-gene trimming in TCR beta was tied to a missense DCLRE1C variant by an analysis performed later. What a later analysis showed was that several of the most significant clusters appeared linked to common viral pathogens. Later examination showed HLA-associated TCR beta chains had greater clonal expansion than equally common others. Within an earlier analysis, most TCR beta V segments proved productive either about 90% or about 30% of the time.

The origin of this receptor is a man under 40 in good health and CMV-seronegative. The V call is TRBV18, the J call TRBJ1-4; perhaps TRBD1 as D (6 bases). Specimen: PBMCs. CDR3 nucleotides: TGTGCCAGCTCACGAGGGGGGGCCGCGGGACGTGAAAAACTGTTTTTT. Translation gives CASSRGGAAGREKLFF.